The 8 T cell receptor beta chains below were found in one sample sequenced in a study of T cell repertoires in cytomegalovirus infection. One entry per CDR3 protein, called by TCRdb with MiXCR from the reads. The sample yields about 340,000 distinct CDR3 sequences, under 35% seen once. No antigen has been assigned to these receptors. Sequencing used cultured PBMCs, obtained from culture after CMV antigen stimulation. The receptors were gathered from a human donor in good health (CMV status not recorded). Some clones in this sample may be carry-over from other donors' samples.

This clonotype was seen a few times. The chain carries TRBV5-1 and TRBJ1-1; D is perhaps TRBD1 (5 bases). V lost 7 bases and J lost 4, with 14 bases in between. Germline V lookup: CDR1 SGHRS, CDR2 YFSETQ. The CDR3 totals 13 residues. The CDR3 bases are TGCGCCAGCCGCAGGGCACTGGGCACTGAAGCTTTCTTT. Amino acid sequence: CASRRALGTEAFF.

This sequence joins TRBV11-2 and TRBJ2-1, with 8 bases that match TRBD1. The germline V gene has CDR1 SGHAT and CDR2 FQNNGV. V gave up 3 bases and J gave up 10 bases; unmatched junction bases: 14. CDR3 size: 16 residues. The CDR3 reads CASSFGGQGGVGEQFF. CDR3 DNA: TGTGCCAGCAGCTTTGGAGGACAGGGCGGGGTCGGCGAGCAGTTCTTC.

CDR3 bases: TGTGCCAGCAGTCCCGGGGCCAGGGGCGAGGCCCAGCATTTT. Protein product: CASSPGARGEAQHF. This chain uses TRBV28 with TRBJ1-5; a possible D gene is TRBD1 (6 bases). CDR1 is MDHEN, CDR2 SYDVKM, per germline. V lost 5 bases and J 11 bases, leaving 19 bases between the germline ends. This CDR3 has 14 amino acids.

In its sample, this clonotype was seen a few times. V is TRBV6-5 and J is TRBJ2-1, with D possibly being TRBD1 (5 bases). V lost 2 bases and J lost 3, with 5 bases in between. CDR1 MNHEY and CDR2 SVGAGI come from the germline V gene. This CDR3 is built from 13 residues. In DNA, the CDR3 is TGTGCCAGCAGTTACGACAGCTACAATGAGCAGTTCTTC. Its translation: CASSYDSYNEQFF.

This clonotype was detected only a few times. The CDR3 bases are TGTGCCAGCAGTGAAGTCGGGACAGTGCAAGAGACCCAGTACTTC. This gives the protein CASSEVGTVQETQYF. The chain couples TRBV2 to TRBJ2-5; 7 bases match TRBD1. The CDR3 is 15 amino acids. After removal of 1 base from V and 2 bases from J, the junction contained 4 bases not matched to a gene. The V gene's germline CDR1 is SNHLY and CDR2 FYNNEI.

This sequence joins TRBV6-5 and TRBJ2-6, with TRBD2 as a possible D gene (6 bases). CDR3 length equals 13 residues. From germline, CDR1 is MNHEY and CDR2 SVGAGI. The V and J ends lost 2 bases and 8 bases respectively, with 7 bases between them. This CDR3 reads CASSYAGPNVLTF. The CDR3 region has the DNA TGTGCCAGCAGTTACGCGGGGCCCAACGTCCTGACTTTC.

The V call is TRBV10-3, the J call TRBJ2-1; TRBD2 agrees at 13 bases. The CDR3 consists of 14 residues. Germline values: CDR1 ENHRY, CDR2 SYGVKD. V trimming: 8 bases; J trimming: 4 bases; junction bases outside the gene matches: 2. The CDR3: CAIETSGRYNEQFF. DNA for the CDR3: TGTGCCATCGAGACTAGCGGGAGGTACAATGAGCAGTTCTTC.

V is TRBV25-1 and J is TRBJ2-2; 9 positions match TRBD1. The trim removed 3 bases at V and 2 bases at J, leaving 4 bases unmatched. Germline V gives CDR1 MGHDK, CDR2 SYGVNS. The CDR3 spans 16 residues. The CDR3 reads CASSDQGQGNTGELFF. The CDR3 DNA reads TGTGCCAGCAGTGATCAGGGACAGGGTAACACCGGGGAGCTGTTTTTT.